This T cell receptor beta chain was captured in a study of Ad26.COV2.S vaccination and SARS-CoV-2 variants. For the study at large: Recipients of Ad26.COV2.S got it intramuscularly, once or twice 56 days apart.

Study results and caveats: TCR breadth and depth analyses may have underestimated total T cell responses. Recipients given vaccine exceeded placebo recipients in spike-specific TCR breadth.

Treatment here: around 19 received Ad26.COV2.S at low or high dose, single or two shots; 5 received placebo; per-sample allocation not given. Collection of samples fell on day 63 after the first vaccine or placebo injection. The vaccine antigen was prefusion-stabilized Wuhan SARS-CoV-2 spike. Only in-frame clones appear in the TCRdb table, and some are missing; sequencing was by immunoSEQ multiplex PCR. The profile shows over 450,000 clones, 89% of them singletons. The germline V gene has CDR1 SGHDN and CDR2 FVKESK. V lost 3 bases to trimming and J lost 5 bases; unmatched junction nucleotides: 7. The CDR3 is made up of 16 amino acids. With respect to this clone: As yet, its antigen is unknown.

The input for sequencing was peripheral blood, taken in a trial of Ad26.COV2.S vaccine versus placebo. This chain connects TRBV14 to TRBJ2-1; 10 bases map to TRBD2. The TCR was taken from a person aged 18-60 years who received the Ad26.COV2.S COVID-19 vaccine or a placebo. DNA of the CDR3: TGTGCCAGCAGCCACTTTAGCGGGGGGACAAACAATGAGCAGTTCTTC. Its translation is CASSHFSGGTNNEQFF.